This TCR beta chain was captured by sequencing in a study of a mutant IDH1 vaccine in newly diagnosed glioma. The V gene lost 7 bases and the J gene lost 4 bases, with 11 bases spanning the gap. Germline CDR1 and CDR2: SGHRS and YFSETQ. The CDR3 length is 12 residues. As to this clone: As yet, its antigen is unknown.

The repertoire was sequenced with immunoSEQ multiplex PCR; TCRdb's copy has only in-frame clones and lacks some. The repertoire holds roughly 64,000 clones, with roughly 74% as singletons. The time point is: week 35, safety follow-up. The study gave 300 ug of mutant IDH1 20-mer peptide per vaccine dose, with topical imiquimod. Sample: PBMCs, taken from a glioma patient whose treatment included an IDH1 peptide vaccine. The V call is TRBV5-1, the J call TRBJ1-1, with D tentatively TRBD1 (5 bases). The sequence was obtained from a man aged 50 or older with glioma. CDR3 DNA: TGCGCCAGCGGGCCGGGGGGCACTGAAGCTTTCTTT. Its protein product is CASGPGGTEAFF.